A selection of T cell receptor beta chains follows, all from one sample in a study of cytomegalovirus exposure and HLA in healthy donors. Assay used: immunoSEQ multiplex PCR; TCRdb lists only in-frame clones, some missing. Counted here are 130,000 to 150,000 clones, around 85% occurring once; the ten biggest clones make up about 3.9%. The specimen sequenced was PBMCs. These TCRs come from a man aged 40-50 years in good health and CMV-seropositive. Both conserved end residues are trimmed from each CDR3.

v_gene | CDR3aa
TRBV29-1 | SVETSGNTIY
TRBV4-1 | ASSPRTVTGNTEAF
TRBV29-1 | SVEPRQGYEQY
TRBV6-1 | ASRTDRSPYEQY
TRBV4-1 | ASSQDLTGSRGEQY
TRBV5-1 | ASSLWASGNDIQY
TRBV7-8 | ASSPDISYEQY
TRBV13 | ASRRPTTTTETQY
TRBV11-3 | ASSRGSINTEAF
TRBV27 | ASSLSRGNTEAF
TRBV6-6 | ASSYSDRGDYGYT
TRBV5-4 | ASSSRRTSGPYNEQF
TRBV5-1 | ASSLEPSGGQRELF
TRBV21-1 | ASSPSSPLHAPSSYEQY
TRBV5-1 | ASSRRGYGNTIY
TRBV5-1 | ASSLTGSNSNQPQH